A single sample is the source of the 9 T cell receptor beta chains below, sequenced in a study of human T cells and chemical hapten exposure (dated by TCRdb to the early 2020s). This specimen's time point label, interpreted: patch test 3, about 24 weeks after DPC sensitization. Per the publication, the treatment or condition label means: therapeutic diphenylcyclopropenone sensitization with weekly scalp DPC. The library was obtained by RACE. Sequencer: NextSeq 500. TCRdb reworked the public reads: Q25 trimming with fastp, MiXCR clone assembly, productive beta chains retained. Duplicate CDR3 protein sequences are folded into a single record with the most common DNA and genes. This sample lists more than 150,000 distinct CDR3 sequences; about 25% were detected once. The biggest ten clones account for roughly 2.3% of the sample. The sample here was whole blood, taken in connection with sensitization to the hapten diphenylcyclopropenone (DPC). Every receptor here comes from a middle-aged woman with alopecia areata. Some clones in this sample may be carry-over from other donors' samples.

With respect to this clonotype: Here the CDR3 omits its conserved ending phenylalanine or tryptophan, so a read error is the likely source. V and J are TRBV29-1 and TRBJ2-2; 9 bases match TRBD1. The CDR3 has 14 amino acids. Germline V gene data show CDR1 as SQVTM and CDR2 as ANQGSEA. V shed 3 bases and J 8 bases; nucleotides not matched to a gene: 7. The CDR3 DNA is TGCAGCGTTGAGGGGACAGGGCGAGTAGGGGAGCTGTTTCTT. Its protein product is CSVEGTGRVGELFL.

Here the CDR3 reads CASRTGVQPQHF. In DNA, the CDR3 is TGTGCCAGCAGGACAGGGGTTCAGCCCCAGCATTTT. This chain joins TRBV2 and TRBJ1-5; TRBD1 agrees at 8 bases. This CDR3 spans 12 amino acids. Germline trimming cut 6 bases from V and 6 bases from J; bases unmatched to any gene: 1. Germline assignment: CDR1 SNHLY and CDR2 FYNNEI.

This clonotype was seen once. The chain has TRBV29-1 and TRBJ2-3, with D possibly matching TRBD1 (5 bases). The CDR3 extends over 13 amino acids. With 5 bases removed from V and 4 bases from J, the gap between germline ends came to 13 bases. The germline V gene has CDR1 SQVTM and CDR2 ANQGSEA. The CDR3 DNA reads as TGCAGCGTTACAGGAATTGTGCCAGATACGCAGTATTTT. It encodes CSVTGIVPDTQYF.

J is TRBJ2-3 and V is TRBV6-5; D is possibly TRBD1 or TRBD2 (6 bases each). This CDR3 is 15 amino acids long. Trimming took off 1 base at V and 3 bases at J, with 11 bases between the two ends. CDR1 is MNHEY and CDR2 is SVGAGI in the germline V gene. The DNA of the CDR3 is TGTGCCAGCAGTTACTTCGGGGGCGTGACAGATACGCAGTATTTT. It specifies CASSYFGGVTDTQYF.

J is TRBJ1-1 and V is TRBV6-2 or TRBV6-3; D is ambiguous. Per the germline V gene, CDR1 is MNHEY and CDR2 is SVGEGT. This CDR3 comprises 14 residues. V shed 5 bases and J shed 1 base, with 11 bases lying between them. CDR3 sequence (DNA): TGTGCCAGCAGTCCCGAGCTCTCGAACACTGAAGCTTTCTTT. This encodes CASSPELSNTEAFF.

This clonotype was observed a few times. V usage is TRBV20-1 and J usage is TRBJ2-7; D is perhaps TRBD1 or TRBD2 (6 bases each). Trimming removed 6 bases at V and 4 bases at J, with 19 bases between. Per the germline V gene, CDR1 is DFQATT and CDR2 is SNEGSKA (reference sequence). CDR3 length: 14 amino acids. CDR3 protein: CSAQSLGGTYEQYF. The CDR3 DNA sequence: TGCAGTGCCCAATCTCTAGGGGGGACTTACGAGCAGTACTTC.

The chain couples TRBV7-9 to TRBJ1-2; no reliable D call. The CDR3 has 13 residues. Between the trimmed V and J ends, which lost 5 bases and 7 bases, there was a span of 14 bases. Per germline, CDR1 SEHNR and CDR2 FQNEAQ (reference sequence). CDR3 amino acids: CASSQDLSIGYTF. The CDR3 region has the DNA TGTGCCAGCAGCCAAGACTTGTCTATTGGCTACACCTTC.

Only a few counts were recorded for this clonotype. V gene TRBV29-1 combines with J gene TRBJ2-7; a possible D gene is TRBD1 (6 bases). Germline-derived CDR1 and CDR2 are SQVTM and ANQGSEA. V was shortened by 6 bases and J by 6 bases, with 24 bases between the two germline ends. The CDR3 runs 15 residues. This CDR3 is CSVRPSRGQGIEQYF. CDR3 coding DNA: TGCAGCGTCCGCCCAAGCAGGGGACAAGGGATCGAGCAGTACTTC.

V is TRBV28 and J is TRBJ2-7; D uncertain. V shed 7 bases and J shed 0 bases, with 13 bases lying between them. Germline V gene sequence: CDR1 MDHEN, CDR2 SYDVKM. The CDR3 covers 14 residues. In DNA, the CDR3 is TGTGCCAGCATGGGTAATGGTTACTCCTACGAGCAGTACTTC. Its protein is CASMGNGYSYEQYF.